The source of this TCR beta chain is a study of T cell responses to AZD1222 COVID-19 vaccine. CDR3 length: 17 residues. Trimming cost V 3 bases and J 3 bases, with 16 bases left between them. CDR1 KGHDR and CDR2 SFDVKD come from the germline V gene. This clone was counted a few times. TCRdb's copy holds only in-frame clones and misses some; the assay was immunoSEQ multiplex PCR. The sample holds approximately 190,000 clones, about 90% seen once. The chain links TRBV24-1 to TRBJ2-2, with D maybe TRBD1 (5 bases). Here the sequenced sample was peripheral blood, taken on day 0 of MenACWY control vaccination. This TCR was sampled from an adult in good health. CDR3 sequence: CATSDHLEQGDTGELFF. CDR3 in DNA: TGTGCCACCAGTGATCACCTAGAACAAGGGGACACCGGGGAGCTGTTTTTT.